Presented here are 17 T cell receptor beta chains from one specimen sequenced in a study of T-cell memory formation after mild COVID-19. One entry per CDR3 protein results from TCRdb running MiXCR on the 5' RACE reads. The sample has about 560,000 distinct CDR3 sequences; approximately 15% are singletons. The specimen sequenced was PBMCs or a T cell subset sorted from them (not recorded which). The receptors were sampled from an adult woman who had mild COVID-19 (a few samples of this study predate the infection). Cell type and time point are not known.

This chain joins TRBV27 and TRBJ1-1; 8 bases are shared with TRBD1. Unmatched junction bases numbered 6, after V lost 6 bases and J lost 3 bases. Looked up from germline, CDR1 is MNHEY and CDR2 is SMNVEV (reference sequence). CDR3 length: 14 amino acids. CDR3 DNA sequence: TGTGCCAGCAGCCGGGACAGGCGGTACACTGAAGCTTTCTTT. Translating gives CASSRDRRYTEAFF.

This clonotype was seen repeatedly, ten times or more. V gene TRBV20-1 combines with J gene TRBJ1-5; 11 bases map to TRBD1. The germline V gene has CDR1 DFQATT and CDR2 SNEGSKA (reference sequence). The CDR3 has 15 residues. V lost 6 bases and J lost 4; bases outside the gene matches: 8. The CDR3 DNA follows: TGCAGTGCCCTAAGGGACAGGGGGGAGAATCAGCCCCAGCATTTT. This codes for CSALRDRGENQPQHF.

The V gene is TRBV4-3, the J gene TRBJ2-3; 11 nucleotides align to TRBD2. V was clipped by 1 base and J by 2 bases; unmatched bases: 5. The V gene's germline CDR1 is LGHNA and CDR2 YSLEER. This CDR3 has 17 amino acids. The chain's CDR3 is CASSQAGLADYTDTQYF. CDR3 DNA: TGCGCCAGCAGCCAAGCGGGACTAGCGGACTACACAGATACGCAGTATTTT.

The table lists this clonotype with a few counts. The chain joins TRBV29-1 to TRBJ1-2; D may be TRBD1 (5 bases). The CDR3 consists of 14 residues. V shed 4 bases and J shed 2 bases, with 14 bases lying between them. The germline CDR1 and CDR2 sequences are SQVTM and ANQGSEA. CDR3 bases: TGCAGCGTTGCCCCAGGGAGAGTAAACTATGGCTACACCTTC. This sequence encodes CSVAPGRVNYGYTF.

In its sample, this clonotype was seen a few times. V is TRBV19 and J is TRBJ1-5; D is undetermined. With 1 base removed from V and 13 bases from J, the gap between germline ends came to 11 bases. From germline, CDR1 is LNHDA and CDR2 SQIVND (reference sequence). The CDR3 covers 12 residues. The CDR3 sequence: CASSIAGSLQHF. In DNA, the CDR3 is TGTGCCAGTAGTATAGCGGGGAGTCTTCAGCATTTT.

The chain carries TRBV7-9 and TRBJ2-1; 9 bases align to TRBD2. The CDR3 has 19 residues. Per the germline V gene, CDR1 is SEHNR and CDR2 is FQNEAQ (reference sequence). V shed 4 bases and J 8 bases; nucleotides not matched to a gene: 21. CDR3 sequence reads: CASSSTKLAGAPLVDEQFF. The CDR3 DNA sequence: TGTGCCAGCAGCTCGACGAAGTTAGCGGGAGCGCCGCTCGTGGATGAGCAGTTCTTC.

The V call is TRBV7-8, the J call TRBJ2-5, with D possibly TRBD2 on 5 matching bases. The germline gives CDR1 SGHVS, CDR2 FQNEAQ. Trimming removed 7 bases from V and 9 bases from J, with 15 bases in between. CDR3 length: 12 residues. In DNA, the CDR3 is TGTGCCAGCAAGGACGGAGGTATTGCCCAGTACTTC. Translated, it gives CASKDGGIAQYF.

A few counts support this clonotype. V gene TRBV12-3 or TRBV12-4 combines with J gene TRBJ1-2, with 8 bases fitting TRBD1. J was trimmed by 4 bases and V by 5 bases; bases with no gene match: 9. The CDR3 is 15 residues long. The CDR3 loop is CASSTPQGARYGYTF. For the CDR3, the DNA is TGTGCCAGCAGTACACCTCAGGGGGCGCGCTATGGCTACACCTTC.

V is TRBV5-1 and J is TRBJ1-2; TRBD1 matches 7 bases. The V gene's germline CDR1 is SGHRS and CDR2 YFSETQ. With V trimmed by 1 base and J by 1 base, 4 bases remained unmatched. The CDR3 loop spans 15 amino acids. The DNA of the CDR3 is TGCGCCAGCAGCTTGTGGCAGGGGGATAACTATGGCTACACCTTC. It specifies CASSLWQGDNYGYTF.

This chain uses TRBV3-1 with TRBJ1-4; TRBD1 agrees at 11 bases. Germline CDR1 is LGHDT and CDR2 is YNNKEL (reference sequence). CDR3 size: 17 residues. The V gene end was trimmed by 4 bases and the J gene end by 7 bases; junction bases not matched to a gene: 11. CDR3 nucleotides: TGTGCCAGCAGCCCCTACTTACCCGGGACAGGGGGTGAAAAACTGTTTTTT. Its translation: CASSPYLPGTGGEKLFF. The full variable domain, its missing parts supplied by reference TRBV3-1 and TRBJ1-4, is DTAVSQTPKYLVTQMGNDKSIKCEQNLGHDTMYWYKQDSKKFLKIMFSYNNKELIINETVPNRFSPKSPDKAHLNLHINSLELGDSAVYFCASSPYLPGTGGEKLFFGSGTQLSVL.

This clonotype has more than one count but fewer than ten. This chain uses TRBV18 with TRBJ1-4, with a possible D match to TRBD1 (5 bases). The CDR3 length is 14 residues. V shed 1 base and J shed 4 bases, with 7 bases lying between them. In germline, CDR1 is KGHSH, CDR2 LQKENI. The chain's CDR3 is CASSPRGDNEKLFF. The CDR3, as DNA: TGTGCCAGCTCACCACGGGGGGATAATGAAAAACTGTTTTTT.

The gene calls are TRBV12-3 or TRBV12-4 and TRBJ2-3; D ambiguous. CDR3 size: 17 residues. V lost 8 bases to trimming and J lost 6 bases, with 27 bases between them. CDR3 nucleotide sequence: TGTGCCAGCCAACCGATGGTGTACTACTCCTCAGGTGATACGCAGTATTTT. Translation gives CASQPMVYYSSGDTQYF.

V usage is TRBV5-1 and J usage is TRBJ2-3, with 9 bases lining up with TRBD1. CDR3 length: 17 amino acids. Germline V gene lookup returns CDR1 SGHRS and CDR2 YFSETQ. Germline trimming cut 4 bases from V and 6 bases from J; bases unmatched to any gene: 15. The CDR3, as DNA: TGCGCCAGCAGCCCCACCGGACAGGGGAGGAGCGGGGATACGCAGTATTTT. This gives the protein CASSPTGQGRSGDTQYF.

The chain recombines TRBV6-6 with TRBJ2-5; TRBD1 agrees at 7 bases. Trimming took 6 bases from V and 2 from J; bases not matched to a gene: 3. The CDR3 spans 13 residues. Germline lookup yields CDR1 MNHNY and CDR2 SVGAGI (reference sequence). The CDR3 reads CASRDRRQETQYF. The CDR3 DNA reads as TGTGCCAGCAGGGACAGGAGACAAGAGACCCAGTACTTC.

The CDR3 nucleotides read TGTGCCAGCAGCTTAGCTGGGGGACGGCCCATTGGTAGGCCCCAGCATTTT. Its translation is CASSLAGGRPIGRPQHF. The chain carries TRBV7-8 and TRBJ1-5; the D gene is possibly TRBD1 (5 bases). Trimming pared 0 bases from V and 9 bases from J, leaving 21 bases between. Germline CDR1 reads SGHVS; CDR2 reads FQNEAQ. The CDR3 sequence is 17 residues long.

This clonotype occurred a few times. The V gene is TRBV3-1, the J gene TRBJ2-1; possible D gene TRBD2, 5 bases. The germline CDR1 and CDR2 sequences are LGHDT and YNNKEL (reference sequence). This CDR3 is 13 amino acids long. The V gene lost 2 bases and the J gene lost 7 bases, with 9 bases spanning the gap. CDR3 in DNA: TGTGCCAGCAGCCAACACCCGGGGAATGAGCAGTTCTTC. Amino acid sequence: CASSQHPGNEQFF.

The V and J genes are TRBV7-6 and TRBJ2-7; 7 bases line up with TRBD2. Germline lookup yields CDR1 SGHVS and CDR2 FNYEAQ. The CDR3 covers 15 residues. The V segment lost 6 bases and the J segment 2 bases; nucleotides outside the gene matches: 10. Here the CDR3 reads CASSPGLPKPYEQYF. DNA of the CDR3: TGTGCCAGCAGTCCGGGACTACCGAAGCCCTACGAGCAGTACTTC.